The subject of this entry is one T cell receptor (beta chain). In the original workflow: Researchers report that nucleated cell counts were estimated from reference gene primer amplification. TCRdb's copy holds only in-frame clones and misses some; the assay was immunoSEQ multiplex PCR. Clonal size and the V and J genes are those of that table, whereas D and trimming came from the DNA. The sample holds 160,000 or so clones, approximately 91% seen once. CDR1 is LNHDA, CDR2 SQIVND, per germline (reference sequence). With 2 bases removed from V and 2 bases from J, the gap between germline ends came to 9 bases. The CDR3 is 14 amino acids. These data are taken from a study of blood T cell repertoires in COVID-19. On the study more broadly: Acute and convalescent COVID-19 specimens originated in the United States, Italy and Spain. The analysed material was cDNA or gDNA that came from T cells, B-cell-depleted T cells, or PBMCs.

This rearrangement joins TRBV19 to TRBJ1-1, with a weak D call TRBD1 (5 bases). The sequence was collected from a man aged 18 to 35 with acute or convalescent COVID-19. Input material: peripheral blood. For the CDR3, the DNA is TGTGCCAGTAGTATAATGGGGGGAAACACTGAAGCTTTCTTT. This encodes CASSIMGGNTEAFF.